Sequencing of this TCR beta chain was carried out in a study of T cell responses to AZD1222 COVID-19 vaccine. Profiled with immunoSEQ multiplex PCR; TCRdb holds only in-frame clones, not every one. The table lists 150,000 or so clones, under 95% of them singletons. Overall study findings and caveats: There were repertoire samples only from the period after the peak T cell response.

As to this clone: Its antigen is not identified.

Per the germline V gene, CDR1 is KGHSH and CDR2 is LQKENI. Trimming pared 3 bases from V and 3 bases from J, leaving 9 bases between. The CDR3 runs to 13 residues. The TCR comes from an adult who received the AZD1222 COVID-19 vaccine. This specimen consisted of peripheral blood, obtained 28 days after the second AZD1222 dose. The chain couples TRBV18 to TRBJ2-7; no firm D call. The CDR3 coding sequence is TGTGCCAGCTCACCCTCCCTGGGCTACGAGCAGTACTTC. Its translation: CASSPSLGYEQYF.